The source of this TCR beta chain is a study of shared clonotypes between healthy human individuals. This CDR3 has 15 amino acids. With 0 bases clipped from V and 4 bases from J, the junction kept 4 bases outside the gene matches. CDR1 and CDR2 from the germline V gene are SGHRS and YFSETQ. Points from the study as a whole: Generally, naive subsets (rather than memory subsets) showed larger estimated richness. Apart from blood, nothing was sampled; tissue repertoires likely differ.

As regards this clone: Its antigen remains unknown. In the same sample, other DNA sequences code for this CDR3.

Measured with immunoSEQ multiplex PCR; TCRdb has only the in-frame clones, and not every one. The repertoire includes 2 million to 2.5 million clones, more than 85% of them detected once, and roughly 0.36% sits in the top ten. Caucasian adults residing in Nashville, Tennessee made up all the donors. The CD4+ fraction was divided into a CD45RA+ naive subset and a CD45RA-negative memory subset. The TCR comes from a man in his late teens or twenties in good health. Some clones in this sample may be carry-over from other donors' samples. What was sequenced was naive CD4+ T cells from PBMCs. Documented subset: CD45RA+ positively selected. V and J are TRBV5-1 and TRBJ1-3, with 7 positions matching TRBD1. The CDR3 reads CASSLEGARGNTIYF. The CDR3 DNA follows: TGCGCCAGCAGCTTGGAGGGGGCGAGAGGAAACACCATATATTTT.